This T cell receptor beta chain was captured in a study of regulatory T cells. General study results and limits: Patient CD8+ T cells trended nonsignificantly toward lower Shannon entropy than control CD8+ cells. Patient repertoires had restricted TRB V-J pairs and skewed V and J usage, most in Tregs.

Primers: 52 TRBV forward and 13 TRBJ reverse. The method was immunoSEQ multiplex PCR; TCRdb's version includes in-frame clones alone and lacks a portion of them. This sample has some 17,000 clones; about 92% occur once, and the top ten carry 32%. Worth noting for this clone: The antigen is not known.

This sequence originates from a person under 35 with CD3G deficiency. The source material was CD8+ T cells sorted from blood.

The chain's CDR3 is CASSPGEGAHEKLFF. The CDR3 nucleotides are TGTGCCAGCTCTCCAGGGGAAGGGGCCCATGAAAAACTGTTTTTT. The chain carries TRBV18 and TRBJ1-4, with a tentative D call TRBD1 (6 bases). Germline CDR1 KGHSH, CDR2 LQKENI. The length of the CDR3 is 15 residues. Between the trimmed V and J ends, which lost 6 bases and 6 bases, there was a span of 17 bases.